This T cell receptor (beta chain) was sequenced in a study of blood T cell repertoires in COVID-19. The wider study: The United States, Italy and Spain provided the acute and convalescent COVID-19 samples. T cells, B-cell-depleted T cells, or PBMCs supplied cDNA or gDNA.

As originally analysed: Amplification with reference gene primers provided the estimates of nucleated cell counts. Sequenced by immunoSEQ multiplex PCR; TCRdb stores in-frame clones only, minus some. V, J and clone size derive from that table, while D and trimming were established from the DNA sequence. Among 200,000 or so clones listed, around 77% were seen once. Between the trimmed V and J ends, which lost 10 bases and 0 bases, there was a span of 12 bases. The CDR3 length is 14 residues. Germline V lookup: CDR1 SSHAT, CDR2 FNYEAQ (reference sequence). The chain combines TRBV7-7 with TRBJ2-2; D is perhaps TRBD2 (5 bases). This clonotype originated in a man between 60 and 75 years old with active or convalescent COVID-19. Sequences were obtained from peripheral blood. The DNA of the CDR3 is TGTGCCACCGGGCGGGCCTCGAACACCGGGGAGCTGTTTTTT. Translation: CATGRASNTGELFF.